A single sample gave rise to the 26 T cell receptor beta chains below, sequenced in a study of Ad26.COV2.S vaccination and SARS-CoV-2 variants. Measured with immunoSEQ multiplex PCR; TCRdb has only the in-frame clones, and not every one. Of about 350,000 clones in the sample, approximately 90% were seen once. The treatment was: around 19 received Ad26.COV2.S at low or high dose, single or two shots; roughly 5 received placebo; per-sample allocation not given. It was on day 63 after the first vaccine or placebo injection that samples were taken. The sample was peripheral blood, taken in a trial of Ad26.COV2.S vaccine versus placebo. These receptors were obtained from a person aged 18-65 years who received the Ad26.COV2.S COVID-19 vaccine or a placebo.

The V and J genes are TRBV5-8 and TRBJ2-5, with 8 positions matching TRBD1. Unmatched junction bases numbered 5, after V lost 0 bases and J lost 4 bases. The CDR3 is made up of 15 amino acids. Per the germline V gene, CDR1 is SGHTS and CDR2 is YDEGEE. The CDR3: CASSLAWTGSETQYF. For the CDR3, the DNA is TGTGCCAGCAGCTTGGCCTGGACAGGGTCAGAGACCCAGTACTTC.

The chain is built from TRBV7-3 and TRBJ2-7; 9 bases are a match to TRBD2. V shed 5 bases and J 7 bases; nucleotides not matched to a gene: 15. CDR1 and CDR2 (germline): SGHTA, FQGTGA. The CDR3 has 16 residues. CDR3 coding DNA: TGTGCCAGCAGCCTCACGCCGTCTAGCGGGAACGTAGAGCAGTACTTC. Its translation is CASSLTPSSGNVEQYF.

The CDR3 nucleotides read TGTGCCAGCAGCTTGATTGAAGGGGAGCAGTTCTTC. This encodes CASSLIEGEQFF. V is TRBV5-4 and J is TRBJ2-1; D remains unclear. Trimming cost V 1 base and J 10 bases, with 9 bases left between them. The CDR3 is made up of 12 amino acids. In germline, CDR1 is SGHNT, CDR2 YYREEE (reference sequence).

The chain carries TRBV20-1 and TRBJ2-6; D gene uncertain. The CDR3 consists of 15 residues. The V end was cut by 3 bases, the J end by 0 bases, with 9 bases between. Germline loops: CDR1 DFQATT, CDR2 SNEGSKA (reference sequence). Written as DNA, the CDR3 is TGCAGTGCTAGTGTCGGATTCTCTGGGGCCAACGTCCTGACTTTC. It codes for CSASVGFSGANVLTF.

The genes are TRBV6-5 and TRBJ1-1; maybe TRBD1 (5 bases). The V end lost 2 bases, the J end lost 4 bases, and 8 bases lay between the germline ends. CDR1 and CDR2 from the germline V gene are MNHEY and SVGAGI. CDR3 length equals 13 residues. CDR3 nucleotides: TGTGCCAGCAGTTACGAGGGGACCACTGAAGCTTTCTTT. This translates into CASSYEGTTEAFF.

CDR3 loop: CASSVKAFGTLNTDTQYF. The CDR3, as DNA: TGTGCCAGCAGCGTAAAAGCTTTCGGGACTCTCAACACAGATACGCAGTATTTT. The chain couples TRBV7-9 to TRBJ2-3, with TRBD2 as a possible D gene (6 bases). V was clipped by 5 bases and J by 2 bases, with 23 bases between them. Germline loops: CDR1 SEHNR, CDR2 FQNEAQ (reference sequence). The CDR3 is 18 amino acids. Supplemented by reference TRBV7-9 and TRBJ2-3, the full variable domain reads DTGVSQNPRHKITKRGQNVTFRCDPISEHNRLYWYRQTLGQGPEFLTYFQNEAQLEKSRLLSDRFSAERPKGSFSTLEIQRTEQGDSAMYLCASSVKAFGTLNTDTQYFGPGTRLTVL.

This chain connects TRBV4-2 to TRBJ1-5; D might be TRBD1 (5 bases). The CDR3 totals 13 residues. V lost 0 bases and J lost 11, with 11 bases in between. Germline assignment: CDR1 LGHNA and CDR2 YNFKEQ. CDR3 in amino acids: CASSQDRRDAQHF. The CDR3 DNA is TGTGCCAGCAGCCAAGATCGAAGGGACGCCCAGCATTTT.

The rearrangement joins TRBV5-4 to TRBJ2-7, with D perhaps matching TRBD1 or TRBD2 (5 bases each). This CDR3 is 14 amino acids long. Germline CDR1 SGHNT, CDR2 YYREEE (reference sequence). V was pared by 4 bases and J by 0 bases, with 11 bases between. In DNA, the CDR3 is TGTGCCAGCAGCAGGGACCTAAACTCCTACGAGCAGTACTTC. It encodes CASSRDLNSYEQYF.

This clone was seen a few times. The gene calls are TRBV6-4 and TRBJ2-1; weak D call: TRBD2 (5 bases). The V end lost 2 bases, the J end lost 3 bases, and 5 bases lay between the germline ends. Germline V CDR1 and CDR2: MRHNA, SNTAGT. The CDR3 runs to 13 residues. CDR3 loop: CASSDRDYNEQFF. The CDR3 DNA follows: TGTGCCAGCAGTGACCGGGACTACAATGAGCAGTTCTTC.

The chain recombines TRBV7-2 with TRBJ2-3; 10 bases map to TRBD2. Germline CDR1 SGHTA, CDR2 FQGNSA. CDR3 size: 19 residues. The V gene end was trimmed by 4 bases and the J gene end by 0 bases; junction bases not matched to a gene: 13. The CDR3 region is CASSSSSSGGRASTDTQYF. The CDR3 DNA reads TGTGCCAGCAGCTCAAGCTCTAGCGGGGGCCGAGCTAGCACAGATACGCAGTATTTT.

J is TRBJ2-3 and V is TRBV7-2; TRBD2 matches 10 bases. CDR1 is SGHTA, CDR2 FQGNSA, per germline. The CDR3 runs 18 residues. V was pared by 4 bases and J by 4 bases, with 14 bases of the junction left unmatched. In nucleotides, the CDR3 is TGTGCCAGCAGCTCAAGTAAGCTAGCGGGAGTGAGAGCAGATACGCAGTATTTT. It yields the protein CASSSSKLAGVRADTQYF.

The V call is TRBV9, the J call TRBJ1-2; D possibly corresponds to TRBD1 (5 bases). With 5 bases removed from V and 9 bases from J, the gap between germline ends came to 11 bases. The CDR3 consists of 11 residues. Germline-derived CDR1 and CDR2 are SGDLS and YYNGEE. This CDR3 is CASSRDGSYTF. As DNA, the CDR3 is TGTGCCAGCAGTAGGGACGGCAGCTACACCTTC.

The chain links TRBV6-2 or TRBV6-3 to TRBJ1-5; possible D gene TRBD1, 5 bases. The V end was cut by 2 bases, the J end by 5 bases, with 25 bases between. The germline V gene encodes CDR1 MNHEY and CDR2 SVGEGT. There are 19 residues in the CDR3. The CDR3 reads CASSYLEGSSWQRHQPQHF. For the CDR3, the DNA is TGTGCCAGCAGTTACCTGGAGGGGTCTTCCTGGCAGCGTCATCAGCCCCAGCATTTT.

The V and J genes are TRBV28 and TRBJ1-2; D not certain. Per the germline V gene, CDR1 is MDHEN and CDR2 is SYDVKM. V lost 3 bases to trimming and J lost 2 bases, with 7 bases between them. The CDR3 length is 13 residues. CDR3 sequence (DNA): TGTGCCAGCAGTTTTTTAAGGAACTATGGCTACACCTTC. Its translation is CASSFLRNYGYTF.

This chain uses TRBV4-3 with TRBJ2-2; TRBD1 might be the D (6 bases). Trimming shortened V by 2 bases and J by 6 bases, and 16 bases separated the two germline ends. The CDR3 consists of 16 residues. In germline, CDR1 is LGHNA, CDR2 YSLEER. DNA for the CDR3: TGCGCCAGCAGCCAACGGGACACCCGTTTTCCCGGGGAGCTGTTTTTT. As protein: CASSQRDTRFPGELFF.

This chain links TRBV18 with TRBJ1-1; 11 nucleotides line up with TRBD1. CDR1 is KGHSH, CDR2 LQKENI, per germline. CDR3 length: 15 amino acids. V lost 3 bases to trimming and J lost 7 bases; unmatched junction nucleotides: 7. The CDR3: CASSPDRGRDFEAFF. The DNA for the CDR3 is TGTGCCAGCTCACCGGACAGGGGGCGAGATTTTGAAGCTTTCTTT.

The chain recombines TRBV18 with TRBJ2-3, with unresolved D. Germline V CDR1 and CDR2: KGHSH, LQKENI. The V and J ends lost 3 bases and 4 bases respectively, with 14 bases between them. The CDR3 consists of 15 residues. CDR3 protein: CASSPPAIVSDTQYF. The DNA of the CDR3 is TGTGCCAGCTCACCTCCTGCCATAGTCTCAGATACGCAGTATTTT. Together with reference TRBV18 and TRBJ2-3, the CDR3 gives the full variable domain: NAGVMQNPRHLVRRRGQEARLRCSPMKGHSHVYWYRQLPEEGLKFMVYLQKENIIDESGMPKERFSAEFPKEGPSILRIQQVVRGDSAAYFCASSPPAIVSDTQYFGPGTRLTVL.

This clone was seen many times. V gene TRBV9 combines with J gene TRBJ2-7, with TRBD1 matching over 7 bases. V gave up 3 bases and J gave up 4 bases; unmatched junction bases: 7. There are 14 residues in the CDR3. The germline gives CDR1 SGDLS, CDR2 YYNGEE. DNA of the CDR3: TGTGCCAGCAGCGCCGGACAGGCAGTATACGAGCAGTACTTC. Translation gives CASSAGQAVYEQYF. The whole variable domain, remainder taken from reference TRBV9 and TRBJ2-7, is DSGVTQTPKHLITATGQRVTLRCSPRSGDLSVYWYQQSLDQGLQFLIQYYNGEERAKGNILERFSAQQFPDLHSELNLSSLELGDSALYFCASSAGQAVYEQYFGPGTRLTVT.

In nucleotides, the CDR3 is TGCGCCAGCAGCTACCGGACAGGGGATGGCTACACCTTC. Amino acids: CASSYRTGDGYTF. This chain links TRBV4-3 with TRBJ1-2; 9 positions match TRBD1. The V segment lost 5 bases and the J segment 6 bases; nucleotides outside the gene matches: 4. This CDR3 is built from 13 residues. Germline loops: CDR1 LGHNA, CDR2 YSLEER.

To note about this clone: Other DNA sequences in this sample translate to the same CDR3. This rearrangement joins TRBV27 to TRBJ1-5; TRBD1 aligns across 8 bases. The V segment lost 3 bases and the J segment 7 bases; nucleotides outside the gene matches: 5. The CDR3 is 14 amino acids. The germline gives CDR1 MNHEY, CDR2 SMNVEV (reference sequence). The CDR3 nucleotides read TGTGCCAGCAGTTTGCAGGGGGCCGGCCAGCCCCAGCATTTT. Translation gives CASSLQGAGQPQHF.

This chain uses TRBV30 with TRBJ1-5; no clear D gene. The CDR3 extends over 16 amino acids. Germline V gene lookup returns CDR1 GTSNPN and CDR2 SVGIG (reference sequence). The V end lost 2 bases, the J end lost 0 bases, and 14 bases lay between the germline ends. The CDR3 DNA reads TGTGCCTGGAGTAGTGCAGGTCACTATAGCAATCAGCCCCAGCATTTT. This sequence encodes CAWSSAGHYSNQPQHF.

This clone is a singleton in its sample. The chain carries TRBV5-4 and TRBJ1-1; 9 bases line up with TRBD1. The CDR3 is made up of 17 amino acids. V trimming: 4 bases; J trimming: 5 bases; junction bases outside the gene matches: 15. Germline CDR1 reads SGHNT; CDR2 reads YYREEE (reference sequence). The DNA of the CDR3 is TGTGCCAGCAGCCCGGGGGGACAGGGTTTTCCTAAAACTGAAGCTTTCTTT. This sequence encodes CASSPGGQGFPKTEAFF. The variable domain in full, completed from reference TRBV5-4 and TRBJ1-1, reads ETGVTQSPTHLIKTRGQQVTLRCSSQSGHNTVSWYQQALGQGPQFIFQYYREEENGRGNFPPRFSGLQFPNYSSELNVNALELDDSALYLCASSPGGQGFPKTEAFFGQGTRLTVV.

The chain couples TRBV7-3 to TRBJ1-1; 7 bases match TRBD1. With V trimmed by 5 bases and J by 4 bases, 10 bases remained unmatched. The length of the CDR3 is 15 residues. Germline loops: CDR1 SGHTA, CDR2 FQGTGA. The CDR3 spells CASSRQGVAGTEAFF. The CDR3 nucleotides read TGTGCCAGCAGCCGACAGGGAGTAGCTGGCACTGAAGCTTTCTTT.

The V and J genes are TRBV19 and TRBJ2-7; 7 bases are a match to TRBD1. The CDR3 runs 15 residues. CDR1 LNHDA and CDR2 SQIVND come from the germline V gene (reference sequence). Unmatched junction bases numbered 9, after V lost 5 bases and J lost 2 bases. Here the CDR3 DNA reads TGTGCCAGTAGTGCCCCCGACAGGGCGCCCTACGAGCAGTACTTC. Translating it yields CASSAPDRAPYEQYF.

The chain employs TRBV11-1 and TRBJ2-7, with 7 bases matching TRBD1. The J segment lost 4 bases and the V segment lost 6 bases, leaving 9 bases of the junction unmatched. There are 14 residues in the CDR3. The V gene's germline CDR1 is SGHAT and CDR2 FQDESV (reference sequence). CDR3 coding DNA: TGTGCCAGCAGTACCGGGACAGTACTTTACGAGCAGTACTTC. It codes for CASSTGTVLYEQYF.

The chain employs TRBV9 and TRBJ2-1, with TRBD2 matching 7 bases. Losses at the gene ends were 2 bases for V and 5 bases for J; bases not matched to a gene: 7. There are 15 residues in the CDR3. Germline loops: CDR1 SGDLS, CDR2 YYNGEE. In DNA, the CDR3 is TGTGCCAGCAGCGTCGGTGGGACTACCAACAATGAGCAGTTCTTC. It encodes CASSVGGTTNNEQFF.